The 29 T cell receptor beta chains below were found in one sample sequenced in a study of response to subunit inactivated influenza vaccine. TCRdb reprocessed the RT-PCR reads via MiXCR and lists one record per CDR3 protein. The sample holds more than 700,000 distinct CDR3 sequences; 21% are singletons and the top ten take roughly a tenth. Sequencing used PBMCs from blood, obtained 5 to 6 days after vaccination. The receptors here all came from a man aged 45-60 years who received an inactivated influenza vaccine.

Note on this clonotype: An end of the junction does not agree with germline; a read error may underlie this. The chain carries TRBV20-1 and TRBJ2-5, with 10 bases aligning to TRBD2. The CDR3 consists of 16 residues. Looked up from germline, CDR1 is DFQATT and CDR2 is SNEGSKA (reference sequence). CDR3 bases: TGCTGTGCTAGAGATTGGACTAGCGGAAGACAAGAGACCCAGTACTTC. Residues: CCARDWTSGRQETQYF.

Note on this clonotype: This sequence may be a read error, since a much larger clone differs from it by one base. The CDR3 is CASSWRQGNEQFF. CDR3 DNA: TGCGCCAGCAGCTGGAGACAGGGCAATGAGCAGTTCTTC. The chain recombines TRBV5-1 with TRBJ2-1, with TRBD1 matching 7 bases. Germline assignment: CDR1 SGHRS and CDR2 YFSETQ. CDR3 length: 13 residues. V was clipped by 3 bases and J by 6 bases; unmatched bases: 3.

The chain uses TRBV9 and TRBJ1-6; no clear D gene. The CDR3 spans 15 residues. The germline V gene encodes CDR1 SGDLS and CDR2 YYNGEE. The V end lost 1 base, the J end lost 6 bases, and 11 bases lay between the germline ends. Written as DNA, the CDR3 is TGTGCCAGCAGCGTAACCTCAGCCACTAATTCACCCCTCCACTTT. Translation: CASSVTSATNSPLHF.

The chain joins TRBV30 to TRBJ2-3, with D maybe TRBD2 (5 bases). This CDR3 is built from 13 residues. Trimming left V 3 bases short and J 0 bases short, with 7 bases between. Germline V lookup: CDR1 GTSNPN, CDR2 SVGIG (reference sequence). CDR3 coding DNA: TGTGCCTGGAGCGGACTCAGCACAGATACGCAGTATTTT. Amino acids: CAWSGLSTDTQYF. The entire variable domain, with the rest obtained from reference TRBV30 and TRBJ2-3, is as follows: SQTIHQWPATLVQPVGSPLSLECTVEGTSNPNLYWYRQAAGRGLQLLFYSVGIGQISSEVPQNLSASRPQDRQFILSSKKLLLSDSGFYLCAWSGLSTDTQYFGPGTRLTVL.

This clonotype was counted a few times. V is TRBV4-1 and J is TRBJ2-3, with 9 nucleotides matching TRBD2. Germline CDR1 is MGHRA and CDR2 is YSYEKL. Losses at the gene ends were 1 base for V and 1 base for J; bases not matched to a gene: 9. CDR3 length: 18 amino acids. CDR3 coding DNA: TGCGCCAGCAGCCAAGGGCTAGCGGGATACCTCGGCACAGATACGCAGTATTTT. As protein: CASSQGLAGYLGTDTQYF.

V usage is TRBV5-1 and J usage is TRBJ2-1; either TRBD1 or TRBD2 may supply D (5 bases each). This CDR3 is built from 14 residues. The V gene's germline CDR1 is SGHRS and CDR2 YFSETQ. V gave up 4 bases and J gave up 5 bases, with 13 bases separating them. The CDR3 nucleotides are TGCGCCAGCAGCAATGGGGGACGAGACAATGAGCAGTTCTTC. The encoded protein is CASSNGGRDNEQFF.

This clonotype turned up a few times. CDR3 loop: CASSLGDRGREKLFF. The DNA of the CDR3 is TGTGCCAGCAGCTTAGGAGACAGGGGGCGTGAAAAACTGTTTTTT. The chain joins TRBV7-9 to TRBJ1-4; 10 bases map to TRBD1. V shed 1 base, J shed 7 bases, and the junction held 3 bases outside the gene matches. This CDR3 is 15 amino acids long. CDR1 is SEHNR, CDR2 FQNEAQ, per germline (reference sequence).

The chain has TRBV9 and TRBJ2-1; TRBD1 agrees at 7 bases. V gave up 0 bases and J gave up 11 bases; unmatched junction bases: 11. Germline CDR1 is SGDLS and CDR2 is YYNGEE. The CDR3 is made up of 15 amino acids. CDR3 sequence: CASSVEGAQSEQQFF. The CDR3 DNA reads as TGTGCCAGCAGCGTAGAGGGGGCGCAGTCGGAGCAGCAGTTCTTC.

V and J are TRBV29-1 and TRBJ2-7; TRBD2 is a possible D gene (6 bases). The length of the CDR3 is 14 residues. CDR1 and CDR2 (germline): SQVTM, ANQGSEA. Trimming cost V 6 bases and J 0 bases, with 15 bases left between them. CDR3 region: CSVGWGVSSYEQYF. As DNA, the CDR3 is TGCAGCGTCGGTTGGGGGGTGAGCTCCTACGAGCAGTACTTC.

The V call is TRBV11-2, the J call TRBJ1-2; 9 bases agree with TRBD1. The CDR3 totals 15 residues. Germline CDR1 and CDR2: SGHAT and FQNNGV. The V and J ends lost 5 bases and 8 bases, in that order; junction bases with no gene match: 12. CDR3 amino acids: CASSRPGQGERGYTF. Here the CDR3 DNA reads TGTGCCAGCAGCAGACCGGGACAGGGAGAAAGAGGCTACACCTTC.

The rearrangement links TRBV27 to TRBJ2-3; 7 nucleotides agree with TRBD2. CDR3 length: 16 residues. The J segment lost 0 bases and the V segment lost 8 bases, leaving 11 bases of the junction unmatched. Germline assignment: CDR1 MNHEY and CDR2 SMNVEV (reference sequence). The CDR3 protein is CASRSGTASSTDTQYF. CDR3 bases: TGTGCCAGCCGAAGCGGGACGGCTTCTAGCACAGATACGCAGTATTTT.

This clonotype appeared many times. The genes are TRBV7-2 and TRBJ2-3, with D possibly TRBD1 on 6 matching bases. The CDR3 loop spans 16 amino acids. Between the trimmed V and J ends, which lost 1 base and 7 bases, there was a span of 18 bases. Germline assignment: CDR1 SGHTA and CDR2 FQGNSA. This CDR3 is CASSLVAQGPRYTQYF. The CDR3 region has the DNA TGTGCCAGCAGCTTAGTCGCACAGGGTCCTAGGTATACGCAGTATTTT.

This clonotype was counted at least ten times. The chain uses TRBV15 and TRBJ2-2, with D possibly matching TRBD2 (6 bases). CDR1 is LNHNV and CDR2 is YYDKDF in the germline V gene (reference sequence). Trimming left V 1 base short and J 6 bases short, with 9 bases between. The CDR3 is made up of 14 amino acids. The CDR3 bases are TGTGCCACCAGCAGAGGCGGGAAGGCCGGGGAGCTGTTTTTT. This translates into CATSRGGKAGELFF.

The sample holds many counts of this clonotype. The rearrangement joins TRBV5-1 to TRBJ2-7, with D perhaps given as TRBD1 or TRBD2 (5 bases each). The CDR3 runs to 14 residues. In germline, CDR1 is SGHRS, CDR2 YFSETQ. V was shortened by 4 bases and J by 0 bases, with 11 bases between the two germline ends. DNA for the CDR3: TGCGCCAGCAGCAGGACGGGGACCTCCTACGAGCAGTACTTC. Translated, it gives CASSRTGTSYEQYF.

This clonotype was found a few times. CDR3 bases: TGTGCCAGCACCCTTAGCGGGGGGGCCATGCAGTATTTT. It is translated as CASTLSGGAMQYF. The chain couples TRBV12-3 or TRBV12-4 to TRBJ2-3; TRBD2 matches at 11 bases. Trimming removed 7 bases from V and 11 bases from J; junction bases left unmatched: 8. The CDR3 covers 13 residues.

There are a few counts of this clonotype. The chain employs TRBV12-3 or TRBV12-4 and TRBJ2-1; a possible D gene is TRBD1 (6 bases). Trimming pared 2 bases from V and 1 base from J, leaving 15 bases between. The CDR3 has 17 amino acids. This CDR3 reads CASSLYRQGRSYNEQFF. CDR3 DNA: TGTGCCAGCAGTTTATATCGCCAGGGGCGTTCCTACAATGAGCAGTTCTTC.

The J gene is TRBJ2-5, the V gene TRBV29-1; 10 nucleotides match TRBD1. Trimming cost V 6 bases and J 5 bases; bases outside gene matches: 6. In germline, CDR1 is SQVTM, CDR2 ANQGSEA. The CDR3 runs to 13 residues. The CDR3 spells CSVTGQGGETQYF. DNA for the CDR3: TGCAGCGTGACCGGACAGGGGGGCGAGACCCAGTACTTC.

The V and J genes are TRBV28 and TRBJ2-3; 8 nucleotides line up with TRBD2. Germline V CDR1 and CDR2: MDHEN, SYDVKM. Unmatched junction bases numbered 6, after V lost 6 bases and J lost 4 bases. This CDR3 has 14 residues. The CDR3 nucleotides read TGTGCCAGCAGCGGCGGGAGGCGGCCAGATACGCAGTATTTT. This encodes CASSGGRRPDTQYF.

This chain connects TRBV7-2 to TRBJ2-2; D is possibly TRBD2 (7 bases). Germline V gene data show CDR1 as SGHTA and CDR2 as FQGNSA. Trimming took off 8 bases at V and 4 bases at J, with 17 bases between the two ends. The CDR3 covers 15 residues. The CDR3 protein is CASLKGGTITGELFF. The DNA for the CDR3 is TGTGCCAGCCTCAAGGGGGGGACCATCACCGGGGAGCTGTTTTTT. Looking up the rest from reference TRBV7-2 and TRBJ2-2 gives the full variable domain: GAGVSQSPSNKVTEKGKDVELRCDPISGHTALYWYRQSLGQGLEFLIYFQGNSAPDKSGLPSDRFSAERTGGSVSTLTIQRTQQEDSAVYLCASLKGGTITGELFFGEGSRLTVL.

This clonotype was recorded at least ten times. This chain uses TRBV4-1 with TRBJ2-4; D tentatively reads TRBD1 or TRBD2 (6 bases each). Trimming pared 2 bases from V and 7 bases from J, leaving 12 bases between. The CDR3 totals 14 residues. CDR1 and CDR2 (germline): MGHRA, YSYEKL. The CDR3 protein is CASSQPQGRNIQYF. The CDR3 DNA follows: TGCGCCAGCAGCCAACCTCAGGGGAGGAACATTCAGTACTTC.

The CDR3 nucleotides read TGTGCCAGCAGTTTGATTGTTCCTTACGAGCAGTACTTC. It codes for CASSLIVPYEQYF. The V and J genes are TRBV12-3 or TRBV12-4 and TRBJ2-7; D not resolved. V was cut by 3 bases and J by 4 bases, with 10 bases left in between. The CDR3 extends over 13 amino acids.

This chain uses TRBV20-1 with TRBJ1-5, with D maybe TRBD1 (5 bases). This CDR3 comprises 12 residues. V was pared by 4 bases and J by 7 bases, with 11 bases between. Looked up from germline, CDR1 is DFQATT and CDR2 is SNEGSKA (reference sequence). The DNA of the CDR3 is TGCAGTGCTACCGTTGCAGGGCAGCCCCAGCATTTT. It codes for CSATVAGQPQHF.

This sequence joins TRBV15 and TRBJ2-1; D unresolved. Germline CDR1 LNHNV, CDR2 YYDKDF (reference sequence). The CDR3 is 15 amino acids. Trimming removed 2 bases from V and 0 bases from J, with 8 bases in between. CDR3 DNA sequence: TGTGCCACCAGCAGAAGTCTTAGCTCCTACAATGAGCAGTTCTTC. Amino acids: CATSRSLSSYNEQFF. The full variable domain, in which reference TRBV15 and TRBJ2-1 provide the parts outside the CDR3, is DAMVIQNPRYQVTQFGKPVTLSCSQTLNHNVMYWYQQKSSQAPKLLFHYYDKDFNNEADTPDNFQSRRPNTSFCFLDIRSPGLGDTAMYLCATSRSLSSYNEQFFGPGTRLTVL.

This chain joins TRBV12-3 or TRBV12-4 and TRBJ1-5, with 10 positions matching TRBD1. The CDR3 totals 16 residues. With V trimmed by 5 bases and J by 3 bases, 7 bases remained unmatched. The CDR3, as DNA: TGTGCCAGCAGTGACCGGGACAGGGGTTACAATCAGCCCCAGCATTTT. Protein product: CASSDRDRGYNQPQHF.

The chain links TRBV5-1 to TRBJ2-2; 8 positions match TRBD1. CDR1 is SGHRS, CDR2 YFSETQ, per germline. CDR3 length equals 16 residues. V gave up 8 bases and J gave up 6 bases; unmatched junction bases: 15. The CDR3 is CASLEPGGASSGELFF. The CDR3 DNA follows: TGCGCCAGTTTAGAACCAGGGGGCGCATCATCCGGGGAGCTGTTTTTT.

This clonotype was counted between two and nine times. This chain connects TRBV9 to TRBJ2-5; TRBD2 matches at 14 bases. The length of the CDR3 is 17 residues. The germline gives CDR1 SGDLS, CDR2 YYNGEE. V dropped 3 bases and J dropped 3; count of bases not matched to a gene: 7. The CDR3, as DNA: TGTGCCAGCAGCGCAACCGGACTAGCGGGGGGAAAAGAGACCCAGTACTTC. Encoded protein: CASSATGLAGGKETQYF.

In DNA, the CDR3 is TGTGCCAGCAGACTTTTTTCCGGCTTGAGTCAGCCCCAGCATTTT. Its translation: CASRLFSGLSQPQHF. The chain has TRBV27 and TRBJ1-5; D is undetermined. Per the germline V gene, CDR1 is MNHEY and CDR2 is SMNVEV (reference sequence). The CDR3 length is 15 residues. V was pared by 6 bases and J by 6 bases, with 18 bases between.

The rearrangement joins TRBV7-8 to TRBJ2-5, with D perhaps TRBD1 or TRBD2 (5 bases each). CDR3 length: 16 residues. CDR1 is SGHVS, CDR2 FQNEAQ, per germline. V was shortened by 0 bases and J by 4 bases, with 15 bases between the two germline ends. The CDR3 reads CASSLAPGRGGETQYF. CDR3 sequence (DNA): TGTGCCAGCAGCTTAGCACCGGGACGGGGTGGAGAGACCCAGTACTTC.

The V gene is TRBV6-2 or TRBV6-3, the J gene TRBJ2-7; 8 bases line up with TRBD2. The germline V gene has CDR1 MNHEY and CDR2 SVGEGT. The CDR3 consists of 13 residues. Germline trimming cut 6 bases from V and 7 bases from J; bases unmatched to any gene: 8. The CDR3 spells CASRGAGAREQYF. DNA of the CDR3: TGTGCCAGCAGGGGAGCGGGGGCTCGGGAGCAGTACTTC.